What follows are 8 T cell receptor beta chains derived from one specimen sequenced in a study of blood T cells in healthy people across ages (dated by TCRdb to about 2015). Receptor amplification or capture employed 5' RACE. The run used an Illumina HiSeq 2500. A second PCR of roughly 7 to 11 cycles was run with a J-beta primer mix and a sample-barcoded 5' primer. TCRdb reprocessed the public reads (quality trimming at Q25 with fastp, clone calling with MiXCR) and kept in-frame beta chains. Every CDR3 protein is listed once, alongside the most common genes and DNA of its rows. Present in this sample are roughly 680,000 distinct CDR3 sequences, approximately 52% of which were seen just once. Of the sample, about 14% is held by the ten largest clones. Sequencing was done on a sample of blood. The receptors shown here come from a woman of 80 years or more in good health.

This chain links TRBV10-3 with TRBJ2-1, with 11 positions matching TRBD2. The CDR3 has 14 residues. Germline CDR1 is ENHRY and CDR2 is SYGVKD. The V segment lost 10 bases and the J segment 8 bases; nucleotides outside the gene matches: 10. CDR3 region: CATGDSGGADEQFF. The CDR3 coding sequence is TGTGCCACCGGGGATAGCGGGGGGGCCGATGAGCAGTTCTTC.

For this clonotype: It may be a read error: a sequence one base away is much more abundant. The rearrangement uses TRBV12-3 or TRBV12-4 and TRBJ2-5; D remains ambiguous. The CDR3 consists of 13 residues. V shed 2 bases and J shed 11 bases, with 15 bases lying between them. The CDR3 reads CASSLFFRNEQYF. The CDR3 DNA reads as TGTGCCAGCAGTTTATTCTTCCGCAATGAGCAGTACTTC.

The chain uses TRBV28 and TRBJ1-6; perhaps TRBD1 as D (5 bases). Germline lookup yields CDR1 MDHEN and CDR2 SYDVKM. The V end lost 6 bases, the J end lost 8 bases, and 11 bases lay between the germline ends. CDR3 length equals 13 residues. The CDR3 reads CASRRLGDSPLHF. The CDR3 DNA is TGTGCCAGCAGGAGGCTGGGGGATTCACCCCTCCACTTT.

The chain combines TRBV29-1 with TRBJ1-1, with D perhaps matching TRBD1 (5 bases). Germline assignment: CDR1 SQVTM and CDR2 ANQGSEA. The CDR3 has 14 residues. V was shortened by 5 bases and J by 3 bases, with 16 bases between the two germline ends. The CDR3 loop is CSVHPIEGDTEAFF. The CDR3 DNA reads as TGCAGCGTTCATCCGATTGAAGGGGACACTGAAGCTTTCTTT.

The gene calls are TRBV12-3 or TRBV12-4 and TRBJ1-5, with TRBD1 matching over 7 bases. V lost 5 bases and J lost 8; bases outside the gene matches: 9. The CDR3 spans 14 residues. The CDR3 nucleotides read TGTGCCAGCAGTAGGGGGACAGACTATAAGCCCCAGCATTTT. This codes for CASSRGTDYKPQHF.

This clonotype was seen ten or more times. This sequence joins TRBV20-1 and TRBJ2-5, with TRBD1 matching 9 bases. Germline CDR1 DFQATT, CDR2 SNEGSKA (reference sequence). V lost 2 bases, J lost 1 base, and 2 bases stayed unmatched. The CDR3 contains 14 residues. The DNA of the CDR3 is TGCAGTGCTAGACCGGACAGGGGCCAAGAGACCCAGTACTTC. Its protein product is CSARPDRGQETQYF.

In this sample, this clonotype turned up a few times. V usage is TRBV7-2 and J usage is TRBJ1-2; D ambiguous. CDR3 length equals 15 residues. Germline lookup yields CDR1 SGHTA and CDR2 FQGNSA. V lost 0 bases and J 1 base, leaving 9 bases between the germline ends. The CDR3 is CASSLAVTNNYGYTF. The CDR3 DNA sequence: TGTGCCAGCAGCTTAGCAGTAACAAATAACTATGGCTACACCTTC. The complete variable domain, with remaining parts taken from reference TRBV7-2 and TRBJ1-2, reads GAGVSQSPSNKVTEKGKDVELRCDPISGHTALYWYRQSLGQGLEFLIYFQGNSAPDKSGLPSDRFSAERTGGSVSTLTIQRTQQEDSAVYLCASSLAVTNNYGYTFGSGTRLTVV.

This clonotype showed up just a few times. The rearrangement links TRBV2 to TRBJ1-5, with D possibly being TRBD1 (6 bases). CDR1 and CDR2 (germline): SNHLY, FYNNEI. The CDR3 consists of 13 residues. The V end was cut by 8 bases, the J end by 3 bases, with 11 bases between. The DNA for the CDR3 is TGTGCCAGCCAATCAGGGGCCAATCAGCCCCAGCATTTT. Its protein product is CASQSGANQPQHF.